This TCR beta chain was identified during a study of STAT5B mutations in CD4+ large granular lymphocyte leukemia (dated by TCRdb to 2021 to 2024). General notes on the study: Among the healthy controls, the CDR3 'QG' motif was associated with a particular HLA allele. Flow cytometry on FACSCanto II or FACSVerse showed that the purified fractions were more than 95% pure among lymphocytes. The study compared the TCRbeta repertoires of patients with CD4+ T-cell large granular lymphocyte leukemia against those of healthy blood donors.

In the case of this clone: Its target antigen remains unknown. Per-base quality was not reported, and no clone a single base away is much larger than it.

Healthy controls were 35 to 40 blood donors whose buffy coats came from the Finnish Red Cross blood service. All TCR-sequenced material derived from peripheral blood: patient blood samples and healthy donor buffy coats. Ficoll-Hypaque gradient centrifugation was used to isolate peripheral blood mononuclear cells. For the healthy controls, CD4+ cells were obtained from buffy coats by magnetic purification. Genomic DNA was extracted using the Gentra Puregene Cell and Tissue kit, and a Qubit 2.0 fluorometer was used to quantify it. The immunoSEQ assay at survey resolution was used to sequence TCRbeta rearrangements from genomic DNA. The original methods were these. In the TCR sequencing data, the lowest productive clonotype frequency that could be detected was 2.59 x 10-5. Only productive TCRbeta rearrangements, meaning sequences that were complete and in-frame, were kept for the analyses. Simpson clonality, calculated in the immunoSEQ Analyzer version 3.0, was used as the measure of sample clonality. Clones were binned by frequency as very rare, small, medium, large (1-20%) or hyperexpanded (>20%). Generation probabilities were estimated with OLGA 1.2.3, V-gene circos plots were made with VDJtools, specificities were searched in VDJdb, and CDR3 motifs were identified with GLIPH. The table was pulled from immuneACCESS by TCRdb, which kept in-frame rearrangements only. Such tables lose some clones; where checked, under half of the loss comes from unresolved V genes, and the rest has no known cause. For V, J and clone size, that table is used; D and trimming come from the DNA. For this sample there are about 33,000 clones; about 74% appear just once. 0.25% to 0.35% of the sample goes to the ten largest clones.

The paper's findings and limits, for the study overall: CD4-sorted patient repertoires appeared more clonal than healthy CD4+ repertoires, and this difference persisted after removing the putative leukemic clones. Each patient's main leukemic clonotypes were private, but roughly a quarter of these clonotypes showed up at low frequency in the non-leukemic repertoires of other patients. The data were not HLA-matched, and the higher clonality in CD4+ T-LGLL than in CD8+ T-LGLL could be due to the relatively small sample size. TRBV06-family usage was enriched among the top patient clones (8/27) compared with healthy controls (2/35).

From V the trimming removes 3 bases and from J it removes 7 bases, while the gene matches leave 9 bases of the junction unaccounted for. Based on the germline V gene, the CDR1 and CDR2 sequences are SGHTA and FQGTGA. The CDR3 covers 16 residues, taking in both the cysteine and the phenylalanine. The sequence is cut down to CDR3 DNA, 48 bases in frame from base 1. Source material: CD4+ T cells from blood buffy coats. The receptor's source is a human donor in good health. The V gene is TRBV7-3 and the J gene is TRBJ2-2; TRBD2 matches 9 bases in the middle. In nucleotides, the sequence is TGTGCCAGCAGCTTGCGGCTAGCGGGACGCCACGGGGAGCTGTTTTTT. It is translated as CASSLRLAGRHGELFF.